These T cell receptor beta chains were read from a single sample in a study of shared clonotypes between healthy human individuals. Profiling relied on immunoSEQ multiplex PCR, and the TCRdb table lists in-frame clones only, not all of them. The sample consists of under 750,000 clones, over 60% of them appearing once. Input material: memory CD4+ T cells sorted from blood. Source of these receptors: a woman aged 30 to 39 in good health. The CDR3 runs from the conserved cysteine through the conserved F or W. Each record gives: D gene, clone size, V gene, CDR3 protein. A D gene is named only where the DNA matches it firmly. Where a row states a size, it is once, few, many or the class of an expanded clone; other rows omit it.

d_gene: .; abundance: .; v_gene: TRBV2; CDR3aa: CAARLHREEAFF
d_gene: TRBD1; abundance: .; v_gene: TRBV6-5; CDR3aa: CAISGTGLLNTEAFF
d_gene: TRBD2; abundance: .; v_gene: TRBV4-1; CDR3aa: CASSQGSGGRVQETQYF
d_gene: TRBD1; abundance: .; v_gene: TRBV5-5; CDR3aa: CASSDPLLTGSAYEKLFF
d_gene: .; abundance: many; v_gene: TRBV2; CDR3aa: CASELPNSYEQYF
d_gene: .; abundance: once; v_gene: TRBV18; CDR3aa: CASSQAQETQYF
d_gene: .; abundance: .; v_gene: TRBV27; CDR3aa: CASTLTVNTGQETQYF
d_gene: TRBD1; abundance: few; v_gene: TRBV4-1; CDR3aa: CASSQGQGFTGELFF
d_gene: TRBD2; abundance: .; v_gene: TRBV7-2; CDR3aa: CASSPLALTYNEQFF
d_gene: .; abundance: .; v_gene: TRBV7-9; CDR3aa: CASSYNRDYEQYF
d_gene: .; abundance: .; v_gene: TRBV5-1; CDR3aa: CASTPPGGTGELFF
d_gene: .; abundance: .; v_gene: TRBV5-4; CDR3aa: CASSLGTSTTQHF
d_gene: TRBD2; abundance: .; v_gene: TRBV7-8; CDR3aa: CASSKTGTSTWDTQYF
d_gene: TRBD2; abundance: .; v_gene: TRBV5-1; CDR3aa: CASSPIAGGSYEQYF
d_gene: .; abundance: .; v_gene: TRBV5-4; CDR3aa: CASSLAGLAQYF
d_gene: .; abundance: .; v_gene: TRBV27; CDR3aa: CASSSVAGGGEKLFF
d_gene: .; abundance: many; v_gene: TRBV6-5; CDR3aa: CASSWGTPSYEQYF
d_gene: TRBD2; abundance: .; v_gene: TRBV28; CDR3aa: CASRRRTSGSYEQYF
d_gene: .; abundance: .; v_gene: TRBV10-3; CDR3aa: CAISESRAAEAFF
d_gene: .; abundance: .; v_gene: TRBV28; CDR3aa: CASSLWAGGGTDTQYF
d_gene: TRBD2; abundance: .; v_gene: TRBV11-2; CDR3aa: CASSTTSGGIYEQYF
d_gene: .; abundance: .; v_gene: TRBV2; CDR3aa: CASSVGVEAFF
d_gene: .; abundance: .; v_gene: TRBV27; CDR3aa: CASSPASGNQPQHF
d_gene: .; abundance: .; v_gene: TRBV7-9; CDR3aa: CASTNTPGAGEQFF
d_gene: .; abundance: .; v_gene: TRBV28; CDR3aa: CASSPQTVGINQPQHF
d_gene: .; abundance: .; v_gene: TRBV5-1; CDR3aa: CASSLQGGNTGELFF
d_gene: .; abundance: few; v_gene: TRBV5-1; CDR3aa: CASSLGGQRAKNIQYF
d_gene: .; abundance: many; v_gene: TRBV28; CDR3aa: CASSANRKQYF
d_gene: .; abundance: once; v_gene: TRBV6-5; CDR3aa: CASSYNGGHEQYF
d_gene: .; abundance: few; v_gene: TRBV5-4; CDR3aa: CASSLWSTDTQYF
d_gene: .; abundance: once; v_gene: TRBV5-8; CDR3aa: CASSLRSGPYEQYF
d_gene: TRBD2; abundance: .; v_gene: TRBV19; CDR3aa: CASTLTSGPQETQYF
d_gene: .; abundance: .; v_gene: TRBV11-2; CDR3aa: CASSLDSGNTIYF
d_gene: .; abundance: .; v_gene: TRBV5-1; CDR3aa: CASTWGDRDTGELFF
d_gene: .; abundance: .; v_gene: TRBV28; CDR3aa: CASSLFRLLTYEAFF
d_gene: .; abundance: .; v_gene: TRBV7-9; CDR3aa: CATQQGSSTEAFF
d_gene: TRBD2; abundance: .; v_gene: TRBV18; CDR3aa: CASSPQTSGRETQYF
d_gene: TRBD2; abundance: .; v_gene: TRBV10-1; CDR3aa: CASRKKAGGEETQYF
d_gene: TRBD1; abundance: .; v_gene: TRBV5-1; CDR3aa: CASSPGGQSYNEQFF
d_gene: TRBD2; abundance: .; v_gene: TRBV19; CDR3aa: CASSIEGGSLGEQYF
d_gene: .; abundance: .; v_gene: TRBV6-6; CDR3aa: CASSYVGGGISEQYF
d_gene: .; abundance: .; v_gene: TRBV5-1; CDR3aa: CASIPSTGYNEQFF
d_gene: TRBD1; abundance: .; v_gene: TRBV18; CDR3aa: CASSQGEHTEAFF
d_gene: .; abundance: .; v_gene: TRBV7-2; CDR3aa: CASSFLGYEQYF
d_gene: .; abundance: .; v_gene: TRBV7-9; CDR3aa: CASSLGGEVRYEQYF
d_gene: .; abundance: .; v_gene: TRBV5-4; CDR3aa: CASSFRAGNTIYF
d_gene: .; abundance: once; v_gene: TRBV12-1; CDR3aa: CASSFVLPGSLAGSTGELFF
d_gene: TRBD1; abundance: many; v_gene: TRBV28; CDR3aa: CASARGFHSNQPQHF
d_gene: .; abundance: many; v_gene: TRBV20-1; CDR3aa: CSARVGEKLFF
d_gene: .; abundance: .; v_gene: TRBV2; CDR3aa: CASSAQGTNEKLFF
d_gene: .; abundance: .; v_gene: TRBV30; CDR3aa: CAWSVQGGYYGYTF
d_gene: .; abundance: .; v_gene: TRBV27; CDR3aa: CASSLVWQAQETQYF
d_gene: TRBD1; abundance: .; v_gene: TRBV6-1; CDR3aa: CASRRQGQGYEQYF
d_gene: TRBD1; abundance: .; v_gene: TRBV30; CDR3aa: CAWSGSQGADTEAFF
d_gene: TRBD2; abundance: .; v_gene: TRBV27; CDR3aa: CASSFGSLGGGTDTQYF
d_gene: .; abundance: .; v_gene: TRBV11-2; CDR3aa: CASGQGGVLGANVLTF
d_gene: .; abundance: .; v_gene: TRBV6-1; CDR3aa: CASSEARTKPSGELFF
d_gene: .; abundance: .; v_gene: TRBV7-7; CDR3aa: CASSSPGFGNEQFF